The clone carrying this T cell receptor beta chain has just a few counts. Primers: 60 Vbeta forward and 13 Jbeta reverse. Data came from immunoSEQ multiplex PCR; TCRdb stores just in-frame clones and leaves some out. The profile shows about 250,000 clones, just under 80% of them singletons. Germline-derived CDR1 and CDR2 are MNHEY and SMNVEV (reference sequence). The trim removed 7 bases at V and 0 bases at J, leaving 3 bases unmatched. The CDR3 covers 13 residues. This entry comes from a study of cytomegalovirus exposure and HLA in healthy donors. V is TRBV27 and J is TRBJ2-7, with 7 bases fitting TRBD1. The sequenced material came from PBMCs. The clonotype comes from a boy between 10 and 17 years old in good health and CMV-seronegative. CDR3 residues: CASTPGGSYEQYF. The CDR3 bases are TGTGCCAGCACTCCAGGGGGCTCCTACGAGCAGTACTTC.